These 23 T cell receptor beta chains share one sample of origin, sequenced in a study of a mutant IDH1 vaccine in newly diagnosed glioma. Time point noted: baseline, week 1 (first vaccination visit). Sample treatment: pre-vaccination baseline after standard-of-care therapy. Libraries were prepared by immunoSEQ multiplex PCR; TCRdb keeps only in-frame clonotypes and omits some of them. Of 15,000 to 20,000 clones listed, roughly 79% are singletons. The sample consisted of PBMCs, taken from a glioma patient treated with radiotherapy, temozolomide or both. The receptors shown here come from a middle-aged man with glioma.

The chain carries TRBV6-6 and TRBJ2-7; possible D gene TRBD2, 6 bases. CDR1 is MNHNY and CDR2 is SVGAGI in the germline V gene (reference sequence). V gave up 2 bases and J gave up 6 bases, with 11 bases separating them. The CDR3 consists of 13 residues. The CDR3 loop reads CASSYAGISEQYF. Written as DNA, the CDR3 is TGTGCCAGCAGTTACGCGGGAATTTCCGAGCAGTACTTC.

This clone was seen more than once but under ten times. This rearrangement joins TRBV7-8 to TRBJ2-2; 8 positions match TRBD1. The CDR3 covers 13 residues. Germline V lookup: CDR1 SGHVS, CDR2 FQNEAQ. Trimming at V came to 6 bases and at J to 5 bases, leaving 2 bases not matched to a gene. CDR3 in amino acids: CASRRDRTGELFF. The CDR3 coding sequence is TGTGCCAGCAGACGGGACAGGACCGGGGAGCTGTTTTTT.

CDR3 loop: CASSAHRGTGFESRNQPQHF. Written as DNA, the CDR3 is TGTGCCAGCAGTGCTCACCGCGGCACAGGGTTTGAAAGTCGCAATCAGCCCCAGCATTTT. The chain recombines TRBV6-1 with TRBJ1-5; tentative D call: TRBD1 (6 bases). The ends were cut back, 4 bases at V and 2 bases at J, with 27 bases in the middle. Germline V gene data show CDR1 as MNHNS and CDR2 as SASEGT. The CDR3 runs 20 residues.

The CDR3 spells CASSVQGTGEQYF. CDR3 coding DNA: TGTGCCAGCAGTGTACAGGGGACGGGAGAGCAGTACTTC. This chain joins TRBV2 and TRBJ2-5; tentatively, D is TRBD1 (7 bases). The V gene lost 4 bases and the J gene lost 11 bases, with 17 bases spanning the gap. This CDR3 is built from 13 residues. Germline V gene sequence: CDR1 SNHLY, CDR2 FYNNEI.

This sequence joins TRBV27 and TRBJ2-1; 16 bases agree with TRBD2. The CDR3 covers 19 residues. Trimming removed 4 bases from V and 4 bases from J; junction bases left unmatched: 10. Germline V gene lookup returns CDR1 MNHEY and CDR2 SMNVEV (reference sequence). The DNA of the CDR3 is TGTGCCAGCAGTTCCTATGGGACTAGCGGGAGGGCCTTTTACAATGAGCAGTTCTTC. Protein: CASSSYGTSGRAFYNEQFF.

This chain links TRBV7-2 with TRBJ1-2, with D maybe TRBD1 (6 bases). The germline V gene has CDR1 SGHTA and CDR2 FQGNSA. This CDR3 region has 13 residues. Trimming took off 5 bases at V and 4 bases at J, with 11 bases between the two ends. The DNA of the CDR3 is TGTGCCAGCAGCCAAACAGGGCCCTATGGCTACACCTTC. Translation gives CASSQTGPYGYTF.

The J gene is TRBJ1-1, the V gene TRBV18; D is undetermined. Trimming pared 3 bases from V and 4 bases from J, leaving 12 bases between. This CDR3 is 14 amino acids long. Germline-derived CDR1 and CDR2 are KGHSH and LQKENI. The CDR3 is CASSPGQARTEAFF. DNA for the CDR3: TGTGCCAGCTCACCCGGCCAGGCCCGCACTGAAGCTTTCTTT.

The chain links TRBV10-1 to TRBJ2-7; D gene uncertain. The germline V gene encodes CDR1 WNHNN and CDR2 SYGVQD (reference sequence). Between the trimmed V and J ends, which lost 6 bases and 2 bases, there was a span of 8 bases. There are 12 residues in the CDR3. CDR3 region: CASRTWAYEQYV. The CDR3 bases are TGCGCCAGCAGAACGTGGGCCTACGAGCAGTACGTC.

V gene TRBV5-6 combines with J gene TRBJ1-2; 9 nucleotides align to TRBD1. Germline CDR1 SGHDT, CDR2 YYEEEE. This CDR3 has 14 residues. J was trimmed by 4 bases and V by 1 base; bases with no gene match: 2. The CDR3 region has the DNA TGTGCCAGCAGCTTGAAGGACAGGGGCTATGGCTACACCTTC. Amino acid sequence: CASSLKDRGYGYTF. The variable domain in full, completed from reference TRBV5-6 and TRBJ1-2, reads DAGVTQSPTHLIKTRGQQVTLRCSPKSGHDTVSWYQQALGQGPQFIFQYYEEEERQRGNFPDRFSGHQFPNYSSELNVNALLLGDSALYLCASSLKDRGYGYTFGSGTRLTVV.

V usage is TRBV5-1 and J usage is TRBJ1-2, with D maybe TRBD1 (6 bases). Trimming pared 2 bases from V and 0 bases from J, leaving 23 bases between. This CDR3 spans 19 amino acids. CDR1 and CDR2 from the germline V gene are SGHRS and YFSETQ. The CDR3 reads CASSFERGIRTVANYGYTF. The CDR3 DNA reads as TGCGCCAGCAGCTTTGAAAGAGGGATAAGGACAGTAGCTAACTATGGCTACACCTTC.

This rearrangement joins TRBV5-4 to TRBJ2-5; 7 bases align to TRBD2. With V trimmed by 0 bases and J by 4 bases, 6 bases remained unmatched. Germline V gene sequence: CDR1 SGHNT, CDR2 YYREEE (reference sequence). The CDR3 is made up of 15 amino acids. The CDR3 DNA is TGTGCCAGCAGCTTGGTTGGGGGAGGGGTAGAGACCCAGTACTTC. This gives the protein CASSLVGGGVETQYF. Together with reference TRBV5-4 and TRBJ2-5, the CDR3 gives the full variable domain: ETGVTQSPTHLIKTRGQQVTLRCSSQSGHNTVSWYQQALGQGPQFIFQYYREEENGRGNFPPRFSGLQFPNYSSELNVNALELDDSALYLCASSLVGGGVETQYFGPGTRLLVL.

This chain links TRBV5-1 with TRBJ2-1, with 16 bases that match TRBD2. The trim removed 1 base at V and 0 bases at J, leaving 7 bases unmatched. This CDR3 has 20 residues. Germline CDR1 and CDR2: SGHRS and YFSETQ. CDR3 in amino acids: CASSLRGTSGRAYSYNEQFF. DNA for the CDR3: TGCGCCAGCAGCTTGAGGGGGACTAGCGGGAGGGCCTACTCCTACAATGAGCAGTTCTTC.

The V and J genes are TRBV19 and TRBJ1-2; possible D gene TRBD1, 5 bases. The CDR3 is 13 residues long. Germline-derived CDR1 and CDR2 are LNHDA and SQIVND (reference sequence). V shed 5 bases and J shed 4 bases, with 11 bases lying between them. In DNA, the CDR3 is TGTGCCAGTAGTGTGCAGGGCGGCTATGGCTACACCTTC. Translating it yields CASSVQGGYGYTF.

This rearrangement joins TRBV4-1 to TRBJ2-1, with a possible D match to TRBD1 (5 bases). V lost 1 base to trimming and J lost 2 bases, with 12 bases between them. The CDR3 length is 16 residues. Germline lookup yields CDR1 MGHRA and CDR2 YSYEKL. Written as DNA, the CDR3 is TGCGCCAGCAGCCAAGTGGACATCGTCACCTACAATGAGCAGTTCTTC. It translates to CASSQVDIVTYNEQFF.

The chain carries TRBV7-6 and TRBJ2-1, with D possibly matching TRBD2 (5 bases). V shed 3 bases and J shed 1 base, with 10 bases lying between them. There are 15 residues in the CDR3. The germline V gene encodes CDR1 SGHVS and CDR2 FNYEAQ. The CDR3: CASSFERNSYNEQFF. CDR3 sequence (DNA): TGTGCCAGCAGCTTCGAGCGGAATTCCTACAATGAGCAGTTCTTC.

There are a few counts of this clone. The rearrangement joins TRBV7-2 to TRBJ2-7, with no clear D. Between the trimmed V and J ends, which lost 0 bases and 0 bases, there was a span of 3 bases. The germline CDR1 and CDR2 sequences are SGHTA and FQGNSA. This CDR3 spans 13 amino acids. The DNA of the CDR3 is TGTGCCAGCAGCTTAGCGCACTCCTACGAGCAGTACGTC. Its protein product is CASSLAHSYEQYV.

The V and J genes are TRBV27 and TRBJ2-7, with D perhaps TRBD2 (6 bases). This CDR3 has 15 residues. V was shortened by 3 bases and J by 4 bases, with 16 bases between the two germline ends. Germline CDR1 reads MNHEY; CDR2 reads SMNVEV (reference sequence). CDR3 sequence (DNA): TGTGCCAGCAGTTTTCAGCCTAGCGATAGATACGAGCAGTACGTC. This sequence encodes CASSFQPSDRYEQYV.

The chain employs TRBV5-6 and TRBJ2-3; perhaps TRBD2 as D (7 bases). CDR1 is SGHDT, CDR2 YYEEEE, per germline. CDR3 length: 16 amino acids. V lost 4 bases, J lost 5 bases, and 20 bases lay in between. The CDR3 bases are TGTGCCAGCAGCCATTATCGGGGGGCGAGAGGAGATACGCAGTATTTT. Amino acids: CASSHYRGARGDTQYF.

In this sample, this clone turned up a few times. The chain joins TRBV19 to TRBJ1-5, with 7 bases fitting TRBD1. The CDR3 contains 16 residues. The V and J ends lost 5 bases and 7 bases, in that order; junction bases with no gene match: 14. Germline lookup yields CDR1 LNHDA and CDR2 SQIVND (reference sequence). The CDR3 spells CASSHGQARIGQPQHF. DNA for the CDR3: TGTGCCAGTAGTCACGGACAGGCAAGGATAGGCCAGCCCCAGCATTTT.

The chain uses TRBV11-2 and TRBJ1-2; no reliable D call. V lost 1 base and J 2 bases, leaving 5 bases between the germline ends. This CDR3 has 13 amino acids. Per the germline V gene, CDR1 is SGHAT and CDR2 is FQNNGV. CDR3 residues: CASSLGLNYGYTF. The CDR3 nucleotides read TGTGCCAGCAGCTTAGGCCTGAACTATGGCTACACCTTC. The variable domain in full, completed from reference TRBV11-2 and TRBJ1-2, reads EAGVAQSPRYKIIEKRQSVAFWCNPISGHATLYWYQQILGQGPKLLIQFQNNGVVDDSQLPKDRFSAERLKGVDSTLKIQPAKLEDSAVYLCASSLGLNYGYTFGSGTRLTVV.

The chain joins TRBV7-2 to TRBJ1-1; D is undetermined. V lost 5 bases to trimming and J lost 2 bases, with 9 bases between them. From germline, CDR1 is SGHTA and CDR2 FQGNSA. This CDR3 comprises 13 residues. The CDR3 sequence: CASSISTNTEAFF. CDR3 coding DNA: TGTGCCAGCAGCATCAGTACTAACACTGAAGCTTTCTTT.

The chain has TRBV13 and TRBJ1-1, with 7 bases lining up with TRBD1. Germline V gives CDR1 PRHDT, CDR2 FYEKMQ (reference sequence). The CDR3 runs 15 residues. Unmatched junction bases numbered 10, after V lost 5 bases and J lost 4 bases. CDR3 nucleotides: TGTGCCAGCAGCGCTTCGACAGGGATCCTCACTGAAGCTTTCTTT. Translation: CASSASTGILTEAFF.

The chain combines TRBV11-2 with TRBJ2-3; TRBD1 agrees at 11 bases. The CDR3 is 17 residues long. The V gene's germline CDR1 is SGHAT and CDR2 FQNNGV. Unmatched junction bases numbered 5, after V lost 1 base and J lost 2 bases. The CDR3 region has the DNA TGTGCCAGCAGCTTAGGTGGGACAGGGGGTAACACAGATACGCAGTATTTT. Translation: CASSLGGTGGNTDTQYF.